The 30 T cell receptor beta chains below come from one sample, sequenced in a study of blood T cell repertoires in COVID-19 (dated by TCRdb to the early 2020s). The library was obtained by the immunoSEQ multiplex PCR assay. TCRdb limited this immuneACCESS table to in-frame rearrangements with V and J called. A share of clones is missing; checked studies link under half to unresolved V genes, and the rest is unexplained. The sample includes about 250,000 clones, with around 86% observed a single time. The ten most abundant clones make up around 1.7% of the sample. Sequencing input: PBMCs or T cells enriched from blood (not recorded which). The source is a man aged 35 to 55 who had recovered from COVID-19.

This clone showed up just once. The chain joins TRBV19 to TRBJ2-5; TRBD1 agrees at 7 bases. The germline V gene has CDR1 LNHDA and CDR2 SQIVND (reference sequence). CDR3 length equals 13 residues. J gave up 2 bases and V 4 bases, and 1 base lay outside the gene matches. CDR3 sequence (DNA): TGTGCCAGTAGTACGGGACAGCAAGAGACCCAGTACTTC. It yields the protein CASSTGQQETQYF.

The V call is TRBV5-1, the J call TRBJ1-4; D is perhaps TRBD1 (5 bases). This CDR3 is 16 amino acids long. Germline CDR1 SGHRS, CDR2 YFSETQ. V was shortened by 4 bases and J by 2 bases, with 15 bases between the two germline ends. The CDR3 DNA sequence: TGCGCCAGCAGCCCCGCGGCGGGGACCACTAATGAAAAACTGTTTTTT. The encoded protein is CASSPAAGTTNEKLFF.

This clone came up once. The rearrangement uses TRBV5-1 and TRBJ1-2, with 7 nucleotides matching TRBD1. Germline trimming cut 4 bases from V and 3 bases from J; bases unmatched to any gene: 9. This CDR3 contains 15 residues. CDR1 is SGHRS, CDR2 YFSETQ, per germline. CDR3 sequence: CASSRDREFYYGYTF. The CDR3 bases are TGCGCCAGCAGCCGTGACAGGGAGTTCTACTATGGCTACACCTTC.

The CDR3 coding sequence is TGCGCCAGCGCCCGGGACAGCGCCACTGAAGCTTTCTTT. This codes for CASARDSATEAFF. This chain connects TRBV5-1 to TRBJ1-1; 7 bases match TRBD1. The CDR3 spans 13 residues. Germline V gene lookup returns CDR1 SGHRS and CDR2 YFSETQ. Germline trimming cut 7 bases from V and 4 bases from J; bases unmatched to any gene: 7.

The gene calls are TRBV5-4 and TRBJ1-1; D gene unclear. Germline-derived CDR1 and CDR2 are SGHNT and YYREEE (reference sequence). The CDR3 consists of 11 residues. The V end was cut by 4 bases, the J end by 2 bases, with 3 bases between. CDR3 DNA: TGTGCCAGCAGCCTCAACACTGAAGCTTTCTTT. It yields the protein CASSLNTEAFF.

The CDR3 DNA reads as TGTGCCAGCAGCGTACTGGGGGGTAACTATGGCTACACCTTC. This translates into CASSVLGGNYGYTF. The chain uses TRBV9 and TRBJ1-2; D may be TRBD1 (5 bases). Per germline, CDR1 SGDLS and CDR2 YYNGEE. V was clipped by 1 base and J by 1 base, with 8 bases between them. This CDR3 has 14 residues.

Of note for this clone: Other DNA sequences in this sample translate to the same CDR3. The rearrangement uses TRBV16 and TRBJ1-5; TRBD1 might be the D (6 bases). The CDR3 has 15 amino acids. Germline CDR1 KGHSY, CDR2 FQNENV. V was pared by 0 bases and J by 0 bases, with 6 bases between. CDR3 DNA sequence: TGTGCCAGCAGCCAATCGGACAGTAGCAATCAGCCCCAGCATTTT. Translated: CASSQSDSSNQPQHF.

The rearrangement links TRBV7-8 to TRBJ2-3, with 8 nucleotides matching TRBD2. The CDR3 is made up of 15 amino acids. Trimming took 5 bases from V and 3 from J; bases not matched to a gene: 7. Germline V gene lookup returns CDR1 SGHVS and CDR2 FQNEAQ. The CDR3 bases are TGTGCCAGCAGCGCCCTACTAGCGGAGACAGATACGCAGTATTTT. The encoded protein is CASSALLAETDTQYF.

The V gene is TRBV7-9, the J gene TRBJ1-4; maybe TRBD1 (6 bases). Germline V lookup: CDR1 SEHNR, CDR2 FQNEAQ (reference sequence). This CDR3 has 15 residues. With 6 bases removed from V and 3 bases from J, the gap between germline ends came to 14 bases. Here the CDR3 reads CASSYQGMSNEKLFF. CDR3 in DNA: TGTGCCAGCAGTTATCAGGGGATGTCTAATGAAAAACTGTTTTTT.

The chain has TRBV20-1 and TRBJ1-3; 8 nucleotides line up with TRBD1. Looked up from germline, CDR1 is DFQATT and CDR2 is SNEGSKA (reference sequence). The CDR3 has 11 amino acids. With 6 bases clipped from V and 8 bases from J, the junction kept 3 bases outside the gene matches. This CDR3 is CSAPTGDTIYF. In nucleotides, the CDR3 is TGCAGTGCACCGACAGGGGACACCATATATTTT.

The genes are TRBV6-5 and TRBJ2-5; TRBD1 aligns across 7 bases. The V segment lost 2 bases and the J segment 3 bases; nucleotides outside the gene matches: 3. The CDR3 runs to 14 residues. CDR1 is MNHEY and CDR2 is SVGAGI in the germline V gene. CDR3 sequence reads: CASSYEGAKETQYF. CDR3 nucleotide sequence: TGTGCCAGCAGTTACGAGGGGGCTAAAGAGACCCAGTACTTC.

The rearrangement links TRBV11-2 to TRBJ1-5; 8 bases align to TRBD1. CDR1 is SGHAT, CDR2 FQNNGV, per germline. V was pared by 5 bases and J by 9 bases, with 6 bases of the junction left unmatched. This CDR3 comprises 13 residues. In nucleotides, the CDR3 is TGTGCCAGCAGCAACGGACAGGGCAGGCCCCAGCATTTT. Translation: CASSNGQGRPQHF.

This clone was counted between two and nine times. The chain recombines TRBV28 with TRBJ1-4, with TRBD1 identical over 10 bases. The J segment lost 3 bases and the V segment lost 3 bases, leaving 10 bases of the junction unmatched. The CDR3 has 18 amino acids. The germline V gene encodes CDR1 MDHEN and CDR2 SYDVKM. The CDR3 nucleotides are TGTGCCAGCAGTTTGACAGGGGGCAAATTGGTATCTAATGAAAAACTGTTTTTT. Protein sequence: CASSLTGGKLVSNEKLFF. Full variable domain (outside the CDR3, taken from reference TRBV28 and TRBJ1-4): DVKVTQSSRYLVKRTGEKVFLECVQDMDHENMFWYRQDPGLGLRLIYFSYDVKMKEKGDIPEGYSVSREKKERFSLILESASTNQTSMYLCASSLTGGKLVSNEKLFFGSGTQLSVL.

The chain links TRBV5-1 to TRBJ2-1, with 8 positions matching TRBD2. The CDR3 loop spans 16 amino acids. Per the germline V gene, CDR1 is SGHRS and CDR2 is YFSETQ. V was pared by 2 bases and J by 8 bases, with 12 bases of the junction left unmatched. The CDR3 loop reads CASSLPSGTSGDEQFF. CDR3 DNA sequence: TGCGCCAGCAGCTTACCATCCGGGACTAGTGGGGATGAGCAGTTCTTC.

CDR3 amino acids: CASSLPKWTGGWNTEAFF. As DNA, the CDR3 is TGTGCCAGCAGCTTACCGAAGTGGACAGGGGGCTGGAACACTGAAGCTTTCTTT. The rearrangement joins TRBV7-9 to TRBJ1-1, with 11 bases identical to TRBD1. CDR3 size: 18 residues. Germline-derived CDR1 and CDR2 are SEHNR and FQNEAQ (reference sequence). The junction had 9 bases not matched to a gene; V was cut back by 2 bases and J by 1 base.

J is TRBJ1-5 and V is TRBV12-3 or TRBV12-4, with D uncertain. V was shortened by 3 bases and J by 9 bases, with 9 bases between the two germline ends. CDR3 length: 12 amino acids. For the CDR3, the DNA is TGTGCCAGCAGTTTCCCGTCGGGGCCCCAGCATTTT. This translates into CASSFPSGPQHF.

The chain joins TRBV7-9 to TRBJ2-3; 10 positions agree with TRBD1. The germline V gene encodes CDR1 SEHNR and CDR2 FQNEAQ (reference sequence). V shed 4 bases and J 5 bases; nucleotides not matched to a gene: 9. The CDR3 is made up of 16 amino acids. The DNA for the CDR3 is TGTGCCAGCAGCTCCTCCGACAGGGGGCCGGGAGATACGCAGTATTTT. Protein sequence: CASSSSDRGPGDTQYF.

The chain joins TRBV4-1 to TRBJ2-4; 11 positions agree with TRBD2. The CDR3 spans 16 residues. CDR1 is MGHRA and CDR2 is YSYEKL in the germline V gene. V dropped 5 bases and J dropped 6; count of bases not matched to a gene: 9. CDR3 protein: CASSELAGGQVNIQYF. CDR3 nucleotides: TGCGCCAGCAGCGAATTAGCGGGGGGGCAGGTAAACATTCAGTACTTC.

V and J are TRBV5-6 and TRBJ2-3; 7 positions match TRBD2. The germline V gene encodes CDR1 SGHDT and CDR2 YYEEEE. The V and J ends lost 2 bases and 0 bases, in that order; junction bases with no gene match: 6. There are 16 residues in the CDR3. CDR3 bases: TGTGCCAGCAGCTTCGATGCGGGGGTTAGCACAGATACGCAGTATTTT. Protein product: CASSFDAGVSTDTQYF.

CDR3: CASSPRSGTNTGELFF. The CDR3 nucleotides are TGTGCCAGCTCACCACGGTCGGGGACGAACACCGGGGAGCTGTTTTTT. This chain connects TRBV18 to TRBJ2-2; weak D call: TRBD2 (5 bases). Looked up from germline, CDR1 is KGHSH and CDR2 is LQKENI. CDR3 length: 16 amino acids. Trimming removed 1 base at V and 0 bases at J, with 9 bases between.

The V call is TRBV6-5, the J call TRBJ2-7, with TRBD1 as a possible D gene (5 bases). In germline, CDR1 is MNHEY, CDR2 SVGAGI. CDR3 size: 14 residues. V was trimmed by 6 bases and J by 3 bases, leaving 15 bases between them. CDR3 residues: CASSPRARDYEQYF. The CDR3 DNA follows: TGTGCCAGCAGCCCAAGAGCCAGGGACTACGAGCAGTACTTC.

The sample holds a few counts of this clone. The chain carries TRBV5-1 and TRBJ1-5; 7 bases fit TRBD1. The V gene's germline CDR1 is SGHRS and CDR2 YFSETQ. CDR3 size: 15 residues. After removal of 0 bases from V and 6 bases from J, the junction contained 6 bases not matched to a gene. In nucleotides, the CDR3 is TGCGCCAGCAGCTTGGAAGGGCAGGGGGGTCAGCCCCAGCATTTT. Amino acid sequence: CASSLEGQGGQPQHF.

This sequence joins TRBV27 and TRBJ2-5, with D unresolved. Germline V gene lookup returns CDR1 MNHEY and CDR2 SMNVEV (reference sequence). Trimming removed 5 bases from V and 1 base from J, with 14 bases in between. The CDR3 runs 15 residues. CDR3 loop: CASSLLERAQETQYF. DNA of the CDR3: TGTGCCAGCAGTCTGCTTGAGCGAGCCCAAGAGACCCAGTACTTC.

This chain joins TRBV5-4 and TRBJ2-2; D is uncertain. Trimming removed 4 bases from V and 0 bases from J, with 4 bases in between. CDR1 is SGHNT, CDR2 YYREEE, per germline (reference sequence). The CDR3 contains 13 residues. The DNA for the CDR3 is TGTGCCAGCAGCGTAGCGAACACCGGGGAGCTGTTTTTT. Residues: CASSVANTGELFF.

This chain uses TRBV5-1 with TRBJ1-3; the match to TRBD1 covers 9 bases. This CDR3 is built from 13 residues. Per germline, CDR1 SGHRS and CDR2 YFSETQ. V was pared by 0 bases and J by 8 bases, with 0 bases of the junction left unmatched. The CDR3 loop reads CASSLGQGDTIYF. For the CDR3, the DNA is TGCGCCAGCAGCTTGGGACAGGGGGACACCATATATTTT.

V usage is TRBV6-4 and J usage is TRBJ2-1; D is possibly TRBD2 (7 bases). Germline values: CDR1 MRHNA, CDR2 SNTAGT. V gave up 4 bases and J gave up 7 bases, with 20 bases separating them. CDR3 size: 16 residues. The CDR3 sequence is CASSVGGASGFNEQFF. CDR3 sequence (DNA): TGTGCCAGCAGTGTTGGGGGGGCCTCGGGGTTTAATGAGCAGTTCTTC.

The chain employs TRBV28 and TRBJ2-7; 9 positions agree with TRBD2. Trimming at V came to 5 bases and at J to 5 bases, leaving 16 bases not matched to a gene. CDR1 and CDR2 from the germline V gene are MDHEN and SYDVKM. The CDR3 is 17 amino acids. The CDR3 DNA reads as TGTGCCAGCAGTCCCCGTTTTAGCGGGAGCATTGAAGACGAGCAGTACTTC. It is translated as CASSPRFSGSIEDEQYF.

This clone was seen a single time. V is TRBV10-2 and J is TRBJ1-2, with a possible D match to TRBD1 (5 bases). The CDR3 spans 13 residues. CDR1 WSHSY and CDR2 SAAADI come from the germline V gene. The V end was cut by 7 bases, the J end by 9 bases, with 18 bases between. Here the CDR3 DNA reads TGCGCCAGCACCCCGGGGAGGGGAGTCCGCTACACCTTC. It yields the protein CASTPGRGVRYTF.

This chain links TRBV4-2 with TRBJ2-1; D is possibly TRBD2 (7 bases). With 1 base removed from V and 8 bases from J, the gap between germline ends came to 18 bases. The CDR3 has 16 amino acids. Per germline, CDR1 LGHNA and CDR2 YNFKEQ. CDR3 nucleotides: TGTGCCAGCAGCCAAGTCCGCGGGGGCGGGTGGGATGAGCAGTTCTTC. Translation gives CASSQVRGGGWDEQFF.

V is TRBV21-1 and J is TRBJ2-2; TRBD1 reflects the table's D call only, with no check against the DNA. TRBV21-1 is a pseudogene. This CDR3 has 12 residues. CDR3 nucleotide sequence: TGTGCCACCACATGCCCCATGGGGGAGCTGTTTTTT. Amino acid sequence: CATTCPMGELFF.